Each of the 25 T cell receptor beta chains below was sequenced from the same sample in a study of T-cell memory formation after mild COVID-19. MiXCR was run by TCRdb on the 5' RACE reads, yielding one entry per CDR3 protein. The sample has about 310,000 distinct CDR3 sequences, around a sixth seen once; the top ten hold around 23%. Source material: PBMCs or a T cell subset sorted from them (not recorded which). The receptor set was obtained from a man younger than 30 who had mild COVID-19 (a few samples of this study predate the infection). Cell type and time point are not known.

The table lists this clonotype with a few counts. V usage is TRBV20-1 and J usage is TRBJ2-1, with 8 positions matching TRBD2. This CDR3 has 14 amino acids. Trimming removed 4 bases from V and 1 base from J; junction bases left unmatched: 3. Germline assignment: CDR1 DFQATT and CDR2 SNEGSKA (reference sequence). The CDR3 coding sequence is TGCAGTGCTATTCCGGGGGGGTCCTACAATGAGCAGTTCTTC. Residues: CSAIPGGSYNEQFF.

This clonotype was counted many times. The J gene is TRBJ2-5, the V gene TRBV9, with 8 bases lining up with TRBD2. Germline CDR1 reads SGDLS; CDR2 reads YYNGEE. The V and J ends lost 0 bases and 5 bases, in that order; junction bases with no gene match: 6. The CDR3 has 15 residues. Written as DNA, the CDR3 is TGTGCCAGCAGCGTAGGCCCTAGCGGGTCGGAGACCCAGTACTTC. It translates to CASSVGPSGSETQYF.

The chain carries TRBV5-1 and TRBJ2-7; D call uncertain. The CDR3 is 13 residues long. Germline V gene sequence: CDR1 SGHRS, CDR2 YFSETQ. V was trimmed by 7 bases and J by 1 base, leaving 12 bases between them. The CDR3 here is CASLSERSYEQYV. Here the CDR3 DNA reads TGCGCCAGCCTCTCAGAACGGTCCTACGAGCAGTACGTC.

This clonotype was seen a few times. CDR3 sequence: CASSQEWTSGNTDTQYF. The DNA of the CDR3 is TGCGCCAGCAGCCAAGAGTGGACTAGCGGGAACACAGATACGCAGTATTTT. V and J are TRBV4-1 and TRBJ2-3, with 12 bases aligning to TRBD2. The CDR3 sequence is 17 residues long. Germline V gene data show CDR1 as MGHRA and CDR2 as YSYEKL. V was pared by 0 bases and J by 2 bases, with 3 bases of the junction left unmatched.

Many counts were recorded for this clonotype. V usage is TRBV7-2 and J usage is TRBJ2-3; TRBD2 matches at 7 bases. Germline CDR1 SGHTA, CDR2 FQGNSA. The trim removed 3 bases at V and 2 bases at J, leaving 5 bases unmatched. The CDR3 is made up of 15 amino acids. CDR3 amino acids: CASSFRAGNTDTQYF. As DNA, the CDR3 is TGTGCCAGCAGCTTTCGAGCGGGGAACACAGATACGCAGTATTTT.

This rearrangement joins TRBV4-2 to TRBJ1-2; no definite D call. CDR3 length equals 14 residues. Germline lookup yields CDR1 LGHNA and CDR2 YNFKEQ. Trimming pared 0 bases from V and 6 bases from J, leaving 11 bases between. The CDR3 DNA is TGTGCCAGCAGCCAAGATCCGGGGATTAATGGCTACACCTTC. Translation gives CASSQDPGINGYTF.

The chain has TRBV7-6 and TRBJ2-1; D is undetermined. Trimming took off 1 base at V and 7 bases at J, with 8 bases between the two ends. The CDR3 has 13 amino acids. Germline values: CDR1 SGHVS, CDR2 FNYEAQ. This CDR3 is CASSLELGNEQFF. In nucleotides, the CDR3 is TGTGCCAGCAGCTTAGAACTGGGGAATGAGCAGTTCTTC.

For the CDR3, the DNA is TGTGCCAGCAGTGGGGGTTTCGGGGAGCAGTACGTC. Translating it yields CASSGGFGEQYV. The chain carries TRBV12-3 or TRBV12-4 and TRBJ2-7; either TRBD1 or TRBD2 may supply D (5 bases each). Trimming removed 5 bases at V and 7 bases at J, with 12 bases between. The CDR3 consists of 12 residues.

The rearrangement links TRBV14 to TRBJ1-2; no firm D call. The CDR3 is made up of 13 amino acids. V was pared by 1 base and J by 4 bases, with 7 bases between. Germline lookup yields CDR1 SGHDN and CDR2 FVKESK. Written as DNA, the CDR3 is TGTGCCAGCAGCCAAGGAGGCAGCTATGGCTACACCTTC. It is translated as CASSQGGSYGYTF.

This sequence joins TRBV5-1 and TRBJ2-2; D is ambiguous. The germline V gene encodes CDR1 SGHRS and CDR2 YFSETQ. This CDR3 is built from 16 residues. V lost 4 bases, J lost 1 base, and 14 bases lay in between. CDR3 residues: CASSNLFSGNTGELFF. The CDR3 DNA is TGCGCCAGCAGCAACTTATTTTCAGGGAACACCGGGGAGCTGTTTTTT.

This clonotype was seen only a few times. The chain has TRBV12-3 or TRBV12-4 and TRBJ2-1; perhaps TRBD1 as D (5 bases). V shed 6 bases and J shed 7 bases, with 16 bases lying between them. This CDR3 is 14 amino acids long. CDR3 sequence: CASSLGAASNEQFF. The CDR3 bases are TGTGCCAGCAGCCTTGGGGCCGCGTCAAATGAGCAGTTCTTC.

The V gene is TRBV20-1, the J gene TRBJ2-7, with D perhaps TRBD1 or TRBD2 (5 bases each). CDR3 length equals 13 residues. Germline V gene data show CDR1 as DFQATT and CDR2 as SNEGSKA (reference sequence). V lost 3 bases and J 2 bases, leaving 11 bases between the germline ends. As DNA, the CDR3 is TGCAGTGCTAGCCGGGACGTTGCCTACGAGCAGTACTTC. The encoded protein is CSASRDVAYEQYF.

The chain links TRBV20-1 to TRBJ2-3; D is unresolved. CDR3 length: 13 residues. CDR1 is DFQATT and CDR2 is SNEGSKA in the germline V gene (reference sequence). The V gene lost 4 bases and the J gene lost 2 bases, with 10 bases spanning the gap. The CDR3 DNA sequence: TGCAGTGCTATGTATGGGAACACAGATACGCAGTATTTT. This sequence encodes CSAMYGNTDTQYF.

This clonotype was seen ten or more times. The genes are TRBV18 and TRBJ1-1; D uncertain. The CDR3 is 13 residues long. V lost 3 bases to trimming and J lost 2 bases, with 7 bases between them. In germline, CDR1 is KGHSH, CDR2 LQKENI. The CDR3 DNA reads as TGTGCCAGCTCACCCTCGGCTAACACTGAAGCTTTCTTT. It encodes CASSPSANTEAFF.

This clonotype has more than one count but fewer than ten. The V and J genes are TRBV7-9 and TRBJ1-2; weak D call: TRBD1 (5 bases). CDR3 size: 17 residues. Germline V gene sequence: CDR1 SEHNR, CDR2 FQNEAQ (reference sequence). V dropped 1 base and J dropped 8 bases, with 23 bases sitting between them. CDR3 in amino acids: CASSLVGMGGDTSGYTF. DNA for the CDR3: TGTGCCAGCAGCTTAGTCGGGATGGGGGGTGACACGTCCGGCTACACCTTC.

This chain joins TRBV20-1 and TRBJ1-1, with 7 nucleotides matching TRBD1. V trimming: 2 bases; J trimming: 1 base; junction bases outside the gene matches: 7. The CDR3 is made up of 15 amino acids. Germline CDR1 reads DFQATT; CDR2 reads SNEGSKA (reference sequence). The CDR3 DNA follows: TGCAGTGCTAGATGGCCTAGGGGGCAGAACACTGAAGCTTTCTTT. Its translation: CSARWPRGQNTEAFF.

This clonotype showed up many times. At one of its ends the junction is not consistent with the germline gene, which may arise from a read error. The genes are TRBV5-4 and TRBJ2-2; TRBD2 matches at 7 bases. The CDR3 is 15 residues long. Germline CDR1 reads SGHNT; CDR2 reads YYREEE (reference sequence). CDR3 amino acids: CASRLGGADTGELFF. The DNA of the CDR3 is TGTGCCAGCAGGTTGGGAGGGGCTGACACCGGGGAGCTGTTTTTT.

This clonotype was seen a handful of times. The V call is TRBV6-5, the J call TRBJ1-6, with 7 bases fitting TRBD1. Germline trimming cut 6 bases from V and 6 bases from J; bases unmatched to any gene: 5. Germline V gene sequence: CDR1 MNHEY, CDR2 SVGAGI. The CDR3 loop spans 14 amino acids. The CDR3 spells CASRTGQSNSPLHF. DNA for the CDR3: TGTGCCAGCAGAACGGGACAGTCTAATTCACCCCTCCACTTT.

The chain recombines TRBV7-7 with TRBJ2-5; TRBD1 matches 9 bases. The CDR3 consists of 14 residues. Germline values: CDR1 SSHAT, CDR2 FNYEAQ (reference sequence). V dropped 5 bases and J dropped 7; count of bases not matched to a gene: 8. DNA for the CDR3: TGTGCCAGCAGCCCGGACAGGGGCGGAGGGACCCAGTACTTC. It yields the protein CASSPDRGGGTQYF.

This clonotype appeared a few times. This chain uses TRBV4-2 with TRBJ2-7; TRBD1 matches at 9 bases. Germline loops: CDR1 LGHNA, CDR2 YNFKEQ. CDR3 length: 15 amino acids. The trim removed 1 base at V and 2 bases at J, leaving 3 bases unmatched. The CDR3 DNA sequence: TGTGCCAGCAGCCAAGTGGGACAGGGTCCCTACGAGCAGTACTTC. Residues: CASSQVGQGPYEQYF.

The chain has TRBV12-3 or TRBV12-4 and TRBJ2-3, with D maybe TRBD1 (5 bases). The CDR3 loop spans 16 amino acids. V was cut by 3 bases and J by 3 bases, with 16 bases left in between. The CDR3: CASSFPTALGTDTQYF. The DNA for the CDR3 is TGTGCCAGCAGTTTCCCGACAGCCCTCGGAACAGATACGCAGTATTTT.

This clonotype was seen many times. This rearrangement joins TRBV7-9 to TRBJ2-1; D unclear. The V gene's germline CDR1 is SEHNR and CDR2 FQNEAQ (reference sequence). CDR3 size: 12 residues. The V end was cut by 6 bases, the J end by 2 bases, with 5 bases between. The CDR3, as DNA: TGTGCCAGCAGTTTCCCCTACAATGAGCAGTTCTTC. It specifies CASSFPYNEQFF.

This clonotype has just a few counts. This chain links TRBV7-2 with TRBJ2-5; D unresolved. This CDR3 comprises 17 residues. V shed 0 bases and J shed 5 bases, with 19 bases lying between them. Germline CDR1 and CDR2: SGHTA and FQGNSA. CDR3 region: CASSLALLDPNAETQYF. In DNA, the CDR3 is TGTGCCAGCAGCTTAGCGCTCCTTGACCCCAATGCGGAGACCCAGTACTTC.

In its sample, this clonotype was seen a few times. The chain has TRBV5-1 and TRBJ1-2, with D perhaps TRBD1 (5 bases). Trimming took off 0 bases at V and 3 bases at J, with 9 bases between the two ends. Germline V gene sequence: CDR1 SGHRS, CDR2 YFSETQ. This CDR3 comprises 14 residues. The CDR3: CASSLVQGHYGYTF. As DNA, the CDR3 is TGCGCCAGCAGCTTGGTCCAGGGTCACTATGGCTACACCTTC.

The V call is TRBV20-1, the J call TRBJ1-4; D not certain. Looked up from germline, CDR1 is DFQATT and CDR2 is SNEGSKA (reference sequence). Deletions cut 2 bases from V and 4 bases from J, with 8 bases between. The CDR3 is 13 amino acids. CDR3 loop: CSARPRINEKLFF. CDR3 nucleotides: TGCAGTGCTAGACCTAGGATTAATGAAAAACTGTTTTTT.